These 13 T cell receptor beta chains were all obtained from the same sample, sequenced in a study of blood T cells in healthy people across ages. A second PCR, run for roughly 7 to 12 cycles, used a sample-barcoded 5' primer plus a J-beta primer mix. TCRdb re-called the 5' RACE reads with MiXCR, one entry per CDR3 protein. The sample shows hundreds of thousands of distinct CDR3 sequences, 35% to 50% of them seen only once. What was sequenced was blood. The receptors here all came from a man aged 80 or over in good health.

The chain couples TRBV6-1 to TRBJ1-1; 9 nucleotides match TRBD1. CDR3 length equals 15 residues. CDR1 MNHNS and CDR2 SASEGT come from the germline V gene. Germline trimming cut 1 base from V and 3 bases from J; bases unmatched to any gene: 3. The CDR3 nucleotides are TGTGCCAGCAGTGAAGACAGGGGGCGAGACACTGAAGCTTTCTTT. Translation gives CASSEDRGRDTEAFF.

The rearrangement links TRBV20-1 to TRBJ2-6; perhaps D is TRBD1 or TRBD2 (5 bases each). V gave up 3 bases and J gave up 0 bases, with 12 bases separating them. Germline loops: CDR1 DFQATT, CDR2 SNEGSKA (reference sequence). This CDR3 is built from 16 residues. The CDR3 region is CSARRDGYSGANVLTF. The CDR3 DNA reads as TGCAGTGCTAGGAGGGACGGCTACTCTGGGGCCAACGTCCTGACTTTC.

This clonotype turned up a few times. The DNA for the CDR3 is TGCAGCTCGCAGACTGACCCGAGGAGAACCCAGTACTTC. This gives the protein CSSQTDPRRTQYF. The chain recombines TRBV29-1 with TRBJ2-5; no clear D gene. Germline CDR1 is SQVTM and CDR2 is ANQGSEA. Trimming stripped 8 bases from V and 8 bases from J, with 21 bases between. The CDR3 is 13 residues long.

This clonotype has more than one count but fewer than ten. The genes are TRBV7-2 and TRBJ1-5; TRBD1 is a possible D gene (6 bases). Germline V CDR1 and CDR2: SGHTA, FQGNSA. V lost 2 bases to trimming and J lost 7 bases, with 18 bases between them. This CDR3 region has 16 residues. For the CDR3, the DNA is TGTGCCAGCAGCTTAAGGGTGGGCAGGGGAGACCAGCCCCAGCATTTT. This encodes CASSLRVGRGDQPQHF.

To note about this clonotype: One end of the junction does not line up with germline, which may come from a read error. The V and J genes are TRBV7-6 and TRBJ2-1; D unclear. The CDR3 covers 17 residues. Per germline, CDR1 SGHVS and CDR2 FNYEAQ. The CDR3 bases are TGTGCCAGCAGCTCTACCCCTGTGGGTAGCTCCTACAGTGAGCAGTTCTTC. Protein product: CASSSTPVGSSYSEQFF.

This clonotype was picked up a small number of times. The chain combines TRBV28 with TRBJ2-5; 12 bases match TRBD2. Near its end, the DNA agrees better with TRBJ2-7, so the J call may be wrong. CDR1 MDHEN and CDR2 SYDVKM come from the germline V gene. CDR3 length: 16 amino acids. This CDR3 reads CASSSPTSGRKNEQYF. The CDR3 DNA reads as TGTGCCAGCAGTTCCCCGACTAGCGGGAGAAAAAACGAGCAGTACTTC.

To note about this clonotype: One end of the junction fails to match germline, which may point to a read error. CDR3 DNA: TGTGTCAGCAGTGGACAGGGGGTTGCAGATACGCGGTATTTT. Translation gives CVSSGQGVADTRYF. V and J are TRBV7-2 and TRBJ2-3, with 10 bases that match TRBD1. Germline lookup yields CDR1 SGHTA and CDR2 FQGNSA. The CDR3 has 14 amino acids.

This clonotype was seen only a few times. The V and J genes are TRBV2 and TRBJ2-4; D gene ambiguous. V lost 2 bases and J lost 0, with 8 bases in between. CDR3 length: 15 residues. CDR1 is SNHLY, CDR2 FYNNEI, per germline. The CDR3 nucleotides read TGTGCCAGCAGTGAAAACAGTCTAGCCAAAAACATTCAGTACTTC. Its protein is CASSENSLAKNIQYF.

This clonotype is a singleton in its sample. V and J are TRBV20-1 and TRBJ2-5, with D possibly being TRBD1 (6 bases). The J call is uncertain, as TRBJ2-7 better fits the DNA end. Germline V gene data show CDR1 as DFQATT and CDR2 as SNEGSKA (reference sequence). The CDR3 spans 14 residues. The CDR3 DNA follows: TGCAGTGCTAGACAAACAGGGAGCGCCCACGAGCAGTACTTC. Protein sequence: CSARQTGSAHEQYF.

To note about this clonotype: A junction end diverges from the germline sequence, so it may reflect a read error. J is TRBJ2-5 and V is TRBV6-5; D may correspond to TRBD1 or TRBD2 (5 bases each). The closer fit of TRBJ2-7 to the DNA end suggests the J call may be wrong. The CDR3 is 13 residues long. Germline V CDR1 and CDR2: MNHEY, SVGAGI. CDR3 in DNA: TGTGCCAGCAGTTCAGGGACCTCCTCCGAGCAGTACTTC. This encodes CASSSGTSSEQYF.

The J gene is TRBJ2-1, the V gene TRBV3-1; 10 bases fit TRBD2. The CDR3 totals 14 residues. After removal of 1 base from V and 12 bases from J, the junction contained 6 bases not matched to a gene. Germline CDR1 is LGHDT and CDR2 is YNNKEL (reference sequence). The CDR3 sequence is CASSQGTSGIRQFF. DNA of the CDR3: TGTGCCAGCAGCCAAGGAACTAGCGGGATTCGGCAGTTCTTC.

This clonotype was observed a handful of times. This chain links TRBV7-3 with TRBJ2-1; tentative D call: TRBD2 (6 bases). Trimming removed 2 bases at V and 8 bases at J, with 7 bases between. Germline assignment: CDR1 SGHTA and CDR2 FQGTGA. The CDR3 contains 12 residues. CDR3 nucleotide sequence: TGTGCCAGCAGCTTATCTAGCGATGAGCAGTTCTTC. Amino acid sequence: CASSLSSDEQFF.

The rearrangement joins TRBV20-1 to TRBJ1-6; weak D call: TRBD1 (5 bases). This CDR3 comprises 13 residues. Per germline, CDR1 DFQATT and CDR2 SNEGSKA (reference sequence). Trimming pared 6 bases from V and 9 bases from J, leaving 15 bases between. In nucleotides, the CDR3 is TGCAGTGCAAAGACAGTTCCGGGTTCACCCCTCCACTTT. It codes for CSAKTVPGSPLHF.